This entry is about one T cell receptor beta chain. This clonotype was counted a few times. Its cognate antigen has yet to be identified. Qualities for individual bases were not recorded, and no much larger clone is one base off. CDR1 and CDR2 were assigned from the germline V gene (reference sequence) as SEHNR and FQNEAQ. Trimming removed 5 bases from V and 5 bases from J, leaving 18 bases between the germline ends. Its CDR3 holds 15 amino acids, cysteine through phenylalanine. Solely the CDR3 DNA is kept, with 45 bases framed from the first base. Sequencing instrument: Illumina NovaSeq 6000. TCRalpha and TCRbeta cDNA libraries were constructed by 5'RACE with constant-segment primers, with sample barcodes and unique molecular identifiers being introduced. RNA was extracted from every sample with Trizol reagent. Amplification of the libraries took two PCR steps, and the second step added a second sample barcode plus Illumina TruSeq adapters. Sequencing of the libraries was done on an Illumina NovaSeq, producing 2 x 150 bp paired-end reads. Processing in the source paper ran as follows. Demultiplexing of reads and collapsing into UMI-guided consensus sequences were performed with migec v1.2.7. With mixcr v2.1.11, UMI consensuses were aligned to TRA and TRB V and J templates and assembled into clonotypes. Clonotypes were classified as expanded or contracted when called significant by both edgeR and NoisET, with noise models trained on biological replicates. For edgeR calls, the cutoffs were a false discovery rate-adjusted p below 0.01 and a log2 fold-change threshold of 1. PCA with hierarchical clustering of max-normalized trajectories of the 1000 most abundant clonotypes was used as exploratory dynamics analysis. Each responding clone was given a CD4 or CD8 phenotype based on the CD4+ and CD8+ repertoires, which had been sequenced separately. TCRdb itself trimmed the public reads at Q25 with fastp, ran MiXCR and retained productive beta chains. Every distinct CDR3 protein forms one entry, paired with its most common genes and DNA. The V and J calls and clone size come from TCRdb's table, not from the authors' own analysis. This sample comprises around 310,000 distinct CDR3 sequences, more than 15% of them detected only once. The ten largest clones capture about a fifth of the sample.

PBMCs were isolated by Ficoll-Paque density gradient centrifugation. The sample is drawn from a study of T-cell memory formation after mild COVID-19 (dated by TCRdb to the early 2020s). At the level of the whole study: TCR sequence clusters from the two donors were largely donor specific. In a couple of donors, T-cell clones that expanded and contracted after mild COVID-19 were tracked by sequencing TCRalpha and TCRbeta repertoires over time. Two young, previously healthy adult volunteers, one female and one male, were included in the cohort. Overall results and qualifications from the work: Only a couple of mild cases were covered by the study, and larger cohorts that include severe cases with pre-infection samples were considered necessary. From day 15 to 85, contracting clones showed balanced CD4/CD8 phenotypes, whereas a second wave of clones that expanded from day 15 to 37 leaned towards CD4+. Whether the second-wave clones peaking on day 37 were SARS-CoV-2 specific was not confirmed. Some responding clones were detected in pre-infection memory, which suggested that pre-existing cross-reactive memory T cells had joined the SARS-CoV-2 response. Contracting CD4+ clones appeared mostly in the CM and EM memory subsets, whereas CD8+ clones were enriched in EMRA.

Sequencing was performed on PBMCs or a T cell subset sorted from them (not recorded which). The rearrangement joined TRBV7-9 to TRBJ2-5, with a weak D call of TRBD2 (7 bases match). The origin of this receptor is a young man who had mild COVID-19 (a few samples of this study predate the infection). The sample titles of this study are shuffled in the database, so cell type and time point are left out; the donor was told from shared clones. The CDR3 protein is CASSTRGGGLETQYF. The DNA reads TGTGCCAGCAGCACCAGAGGGGGGGGCTTGGAGACCCAGTACTTC.